This TCR beta chain was captured by sequencing in a study of cytomegalovirus exposure and HLA in healthy donors. Overall study findings and caveats: It was confirmed in vitro that a few of the CMV-associated chains were specific for CMV antigens.

About this clone itself: Its matching antigen is unknown.

Measured with immunoSEQ multiplex PCR; TCRdb has only the in-frame clones, and not every one. The sample includes under 50,000 clones, approximately 95% of them seen just once. The sequenced sample was PBMCs. The sequence was obtained from a woman between 18 and 29 years old in good health and CMV-seropositive.

The CDR3 nucleotides read TGTGCCAGCAGCGCGTCGGACAGGGGGCCTTGGGAGACCCAGTACTTC. This sequence encodes CASSASDRGPWETQYF. The V gene is TRBV5-4, the J gene TRBJ2-5, with 11 bases aligning to TRBD1. CDR3 length: 16 amino acids. Germline loops: CDR1 SGHNT, CDR2 YYREEE (reference sequence). V lost 4 bases and J lost 5; bases outside the gene matches: 10.